What follows are 18 T cell receptor beta chains derived from one specimen sequenced in a study of cytomegalovirus exposure and HLA in healthy donors. Use of 60 Vbeta and 13 Jbeta primers characterized the PCR. TCRdb's table, derived via immunoSEQ multiplex PCR, lists solely in-frame clones and lacks some. The sample contains around 150,000 clones, 84% of which appear only once. Sequenced sample: PBMCs. Every receptor here comes from a man younger than 35 in good health and CMV-seronegative.

The chain has TRBV6-1 and TRBJ2-2; TRBD1 is a possible D gene (5 bases). Germline V CDR1 and CDR2: MNHNS, SASEGT. The CDR3 has 15 residues. Trimming stripped 6 bases from V and 2 bases from J, with 13 bases between. This chain's CDR3 is CASSPRTRNTGELFF. CDR3 nucleotides: TGTGCCAGCAGCCCCAGGACACGAAACACCGGGGAGCTGTTTTTT.

CDR3 loop: CATGRVLAGFYEQYF. In DNA, the CDR3 is TGTGCCACCGGGCGAGTCTTGGCGGGATTCTACGAGCAGTACTTC. This chain joins TRBV15 and TRBJ2-7, with a possible D match to TRBD2 (6 bases). CDR3 size: 15 residues. Looked up from germline, CDR1 is LNHNV and CDR2 is YYDKDF (reference sequence). Trimming left V 8 bases short and J 3 bases short, with 20 bases between. Supplemented by reference TRBV15 and TRBJ2-7, the full variable domain reads DAMVIQNPRYQVTQFGKPVTLSCSQTLNHNVMYWYQQKSSQAPKLLFHYYDKDFNNEADTPDNFQSRRPNTSFCFLDIRSPGLGDTAMYLCATGRVLAGFYEQYFGPGTRLTVT.

A remark on this clone: Other DNA sequences in the sample encode the same CDR3. The J gene is TRBJ2-3, the V gene TRBV7-9, with 10 positions matching TRBD2. CDR3 length: 15 amino acids. The ends lost 5 bases at V and 1 base at J; junction bases unmatched: 3. Germline-derived CDR1 and CDR2 are SEHNR and FQNEAQ (reference sequence). CDR3 region: CASSLLAGGTDTQYF. The CDR3 DNA reads as TGTGCCAGCAGCCTCCTAGCGGGGGGCACAGATACGCAGTATTTT.

This rearrangement joins TRBV29-1 to TRBJ1-2, with TRBD1 matching 10 bases. The CDR3 covers 13 residues. After removal of 2 bases from V and 10 bases from J, the junction contained 7 bases not matched to a gene. CDR1 and CDR2 from the germline V gene are SQVTM and ANQGSEA. The DNA of the CDR3 is TGCAGCGTTGAATGGGACAGGGGTGGTTTCTACACCTTC. Its protein is CSVEWDRGGFYTF.

This clone came up once. This chain joins TRBV9 and TRBJ1-2; possible D gene TRBD1, 6 bases. Germline values: CDR1 SGDLS, CDR2 YYNGEE. The V end lost 4 bases, the J end lost 9 bases, and 28 bases lay between the germline ends. This CDR3 is 17 amino acids long. The CDR3 sequence: CASSSRGGRGRGGSYTF. The CDR3 DNA follows: TGTGCCAGCAGCTCCCGGGGGGGGCGCGGACGCGGGGGGAGCTACACCTTC.

The genes are TRBV2 and TRBJ1-5, with D unresolved. V lost 2 bases, J lost 4 bases, and 12 bases lay in between. The length of the CDR3 is 15 residues. Germline values: CDR1 SNHLY, CDR2 FYNNEI. In DNA, the CDR3 is TGTGCCAGCAGTGAAAGGCGGGCCCTGAATCAGCCCCAGCATTTT. This translates into CASSERRALNQPQHF.

V and J are TRBV7-2 and TRBJ2-5; TRBD1 matches 8 bases. The J segment lost 1 base and the V segment lost 6 bases, leaving 4 bases of the junction unmatched. CDR1 SGHTA and CDR2 FQGNSA come from the germline V gene. The CDR3 spans 14 residues. The CDR3 spells CASSLDRAQETQYF. DNA for the CDR3: TGTGCCAGCAGTTTGGACAGGGCCCAAGAGACCCAGTACTTC.

The chain employs TRBV28 and TRBJ1-5; D unresolved. This CDR3 spans 14 amino acids. Trimming shortened V by 1 base and J by 1 base, and 5 bases separated the two germline ends. Germline V gene lookup returns CDR1 MDHEN and CDR2 SYDVKM. This chain's CDR3 is CASSLFVSNQPQHF. CDR3 DNA sequence: TGTGCCAGCAGTTTATTCGTCAGCAATCAGCCCCAGCATTTT.

This chain joins TRBV7-8 and TRBJ2-5; maybe TRBD2 (5 bases). The DNA end is a closer match to TRBJ2-7, so the J assignment may be wrong. The CDR3 covers 18 residues. Germline values: CDR1 SGHVS, CDR2 FQNEAQ. Written as DNA, the CDR3 is TGTGCCAGCAGCTTACCCAAAGCACCTGGACTGAACGAATACGAGCAGTACTTC. Residues: CASSLPKAPGLNEYEQYF.

The chain is built from TRBV7-6 and TRBJ2-2, with 8 bases that match TRBD1. The J segment lost 1 base and the V segment lost 4 bases, leaving 2 bases of the junction unmatched. The CDR3 length is 15 residues. CDR1 is SGHVS and CDR2 is FNYEAQ in the germline V gene. CDR3 loop: CASSWDRLNTGELFF. The CDR3 DNA reads as TGTGCCAGCAGCTGGGACAGGTTGAACACCGGGGAGCTGTTTTTT.

This clone was seen just once. A junction end diverges from the germline sequence, so it may reflect a read error. This rearrangement joins TRBV28 to TRBJ1-2; 8 bases fit TRBD1. Germline lookup yields CDR1 MDHEN and CDR2 SYDVKM. CDR3 length: 12 amino acids. The CDR3 here is CASSTGTGRGAF. CDR3 sequence (DNA): TGTGCCAGCAGTACCGGGACAGGTCGCGGGGCCTTC.

This chain uses TRBV6-6 with TRBJ1-6, with D hard to call. CDR1 is MNHNY and CDR2 is SVGAGI in the germline V gene (reference sequence). V was shortened by 7 bases and J by 9 bases, with 10 bases between the two germline ends. The CDR3 is 12 amino acids. CDR3 sequence: CASTSEASPLHF. The CDR3 DNA reads TGTGCCAGCACCTCCGAAGCTTCACCCCTCCACTTT.

The chain combines TRBV11-2 with TRBJ2-7; D is possibly TRBD2 (7 bases). Deletions cut 8 bases from V and 2 bases from J, with 22 bases between. Germline V gene sequence: CDR1 SGHAT, CDR2 FQNNGV. CDR3 length equals 16 residues. The DNA for the CDR3 is TGTGCCAGCGGAAGTTTGCGGGGGACACCGACCTACGAGCAGTACTTC. Protein sequence: CASGSLRGTPTYEQYF.

The chain joins TRBV5-4 to TRBJ1-1; 9 bases are a match to TRBD1. CDR1 is SGHNT and CDR2 is YYREEE in the germline V gene (reference sequence). This CDR3 contains 17 residues. The V gene end was trimmed by 4 bases and the J gene end by 0 bases; junction bases not matched to a gene: 10. The chain's CDR3 is CASSAGTGGVMNTEAFF. The CDR3 DNA is TGTGCCAGCAGCGCGGGAACAGGGGGCGTAATGAACACTGAAGCTTTCTTT.

This chain connects TRBV5-6 to TRBJ1-2, with TRBD1 as a possible D gene (6 bases). Per the germline V gene, CDR1 is SGHDT and CDR2 is YYEEEE. The CDR3 runs to 12 residues. V lost 3 bases and J 3 bases, leaving 6 bases between the germline ends. The CDR3 nucleotides read TGTGCCAGCAGCTCAGGGGACTATGGCTACACCTTC. It yields the protein CASSSGDYGYTF.

The V gene is TRBV28, the J gene TRBJ2-7; possibly TRBD1 for D (6 bases). CDR1 is MDHEN, CDR2 SYDVKM, per germline. V was pared by 5 bases and J by 0 bases, with 11 bases between. CDR3 length: 14 amino acids. This chain's CDR3 is CASSTRDISYEQYF. Here the CDR3 DNA reads TGTGCCAGCAGTACCCGGGACATCTCCTACGAGCAGTACTTC.

This chain links TRBV7-6 with TRBJ2-7; the match to TRBD2 covers 10 bases. CDR1 and CDR2 from the germline V gene are SGHVS and FNYEAQ. V lost 5 bases and J lost 6; bases outside the gene matches: 4. The CDR3 extends over 13 amino acids. The DNA of the CDR3 is TGTGCCAGCAGCGAGGGGACTAGCGTCGAGCAGTACTTC. It specifies CASSEGTSVEQYF. Full variable domain (missing parts from reference TRBV7-6 and TRBJ2-7): GAGVSQSPRYKVTKRGQDVALRCDPISGHVSLYWYRQALGQGPEFLTYFNYEAQQDKSGLPNDRFSAERPEGSISTLTIQRTEQRDSAMYRCASSEGTSVEQYFGPGTRLTVT.

About this clone: The germline gene is not matched at one end of the junction; a read error may be the cause. The rearrangement links TRBV7-9 to TRBJ2-5; D not resolved. Germline lookup yields CDR1 SEHNR and CDR2 FQNEAQ (reference sequence). This CDR3 region has 12 residues. As DNA, the CDR3 is TGTTCCAGCAGCTTGCGTGGAGAGACCCAGTACTTC. Amino acids: CSSSLRGETQYF.